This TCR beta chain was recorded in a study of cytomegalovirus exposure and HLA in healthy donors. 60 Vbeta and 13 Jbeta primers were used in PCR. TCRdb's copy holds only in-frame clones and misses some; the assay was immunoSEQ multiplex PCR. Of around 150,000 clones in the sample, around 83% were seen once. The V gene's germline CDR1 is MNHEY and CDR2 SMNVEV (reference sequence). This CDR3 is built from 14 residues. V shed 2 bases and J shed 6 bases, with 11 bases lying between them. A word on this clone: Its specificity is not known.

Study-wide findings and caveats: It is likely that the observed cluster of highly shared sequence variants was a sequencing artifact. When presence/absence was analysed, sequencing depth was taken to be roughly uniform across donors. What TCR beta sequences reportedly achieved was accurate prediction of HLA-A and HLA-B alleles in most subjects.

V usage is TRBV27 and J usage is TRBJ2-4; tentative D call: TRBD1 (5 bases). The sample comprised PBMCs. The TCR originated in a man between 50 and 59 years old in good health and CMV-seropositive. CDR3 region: CASSLTARGNIQYF. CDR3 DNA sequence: TGTGCCAGCAGTTTAACTGCAAGGGGAAACATTCAGTACTTC.